Listed below are T cell receptor beta chains from one sample, sequenced in a study of shared clonotypes between healthy human individuals. Measured with immunoSEQ multiplex PCR; TCRdb has only the in-frame clones, and not every one. The sample lists more than 400,000 clones; about 96% were seen once. The material sequenced was naive CD4+ T cells sorted from blood. The receptors were gathered from a woman in her thirties in good health. CDR3s include the opening cysteine and the closing phenylalanine or tryptophan. The D gene is left open where the match is weak. Clone size, where shown, is once, few, many, or a class for clones that have expanded.

abundance,j_gene,v_gene,d_gene,CDR3aa,CDR3nt
NA,TRBJ1-1,TRBV2,TRBD1,CASRATGRITEAFF,TGTGCCAGCAGAGCGACAGGGAGGATCACTGAAGCTTTCTTT
NA,TRBJ1-1,TRBV11-2,NA,CASSLVSSMNTEAFF,TGTGCCAGCAGCTTGGTGAGCTCCATGAACACTGAAGCTTTCTTT
NA,TRBJ1-2,TRBV14,TRBD1,CASSQGGTGAYGYTF,TGTGCCAGCAGCCAAGGCGGGACAGGAGCCTATGGCTACACCTTC
NA,TRBJ2-2,TRBV27,TRBD1,CASRNRDRGNTGELFF,TGTGCCAGCAGAAACCGGGACAGGGGGAACACCGGGGAGCTGTTTTTT
once,TRBJ2-2,TRBV4-1,NA,CASSQDPISGELFF,TGCGCCAGCAGCCAAGACCCTATATCCGGGGAGCTGTTTTTT
once,TRBJ2-1,TRBV4-1,NA,CASSQGAAYSYNEQFF,TGCGCCAGCAGCCAAGGAGCGGCTTACTCCTACAATGAGCAGTTCTTC
NA,TRBJ1-5,TRBV2,TRBD1,CASSEALGQGKYSNQPQHF,TGTGCCAGCAGTGAAGCTTTGGGACAGGGGAAATATAGCAATCAGCCCCAGCATTTT
NA,TRBJ2-3,TRBV5-1,TRBD2,CASSQSGRDADTQYF,TGCGCCAGCAGCCAGAGCGGGAGGGACGCAGATACGCAGTATTTT
NA,TRBJ2-1,TRBV14,NA,CASSRSTGNEQFF,TGTGCCAGCAGCCGAAGCACAGGGAATGAGCAGTTCTTC
NA,TRBJ2-2,TRBV7-9,TRBD2,CASSSLALGLAGGELFF,TGTGCCAGCAGCTCCTTGGCCCTGGGACTAGCGGGAGGGGAGCTGTTTTTT
NA,TRBJ1-1,TRBV19,NA,CASSITGFNTEAFF,TGTGCCAGTAGTATAACAGGGTTCAACACTGAAGCTTTCTTT
NA,TRBJ2-3,TRBV27,TRBD2,CASSLWLAGPDTQYF,TGTGCCAGCAGTTTATGGCTAGCGGGCCCGGATACGCAGTATTTT
NA,TRBJ1-1,TRBV18,NA,CASSETGYTEAFF,TGTGCCAGCTCAGAGACAGGTTACACTGAAGCTTTCTTT
NA,TRBJ1-3,TRBV28,NA,CASGSGGVVDEGRTIYF,TGTGCCAGCGGTTCCGGGGGCGTGGTAGACGAGGGGAGGACCATATATTTT
NA,TRBJ1-2,TRBV10-3,NA,CAISDGYYGYTF,TGTGCCATCAGTGACGGGTACTATGGCTACACCTTC
NA,TRBJ1-2,TRBV29-1,TRBD1,CSVLSDQGGGYGYTF,TGCAGCGTTCTAAGCGACCAGGGGGGAGGCTATGGCTACACCTTC
NA,TRBJ2-3,TRBV7-9,NA,CASSRKWTDRGGDTQYF,TGTGCCAGCAGCCGAAAATGGACAGACAGAGGGGGAGATACGCAGTATTTT
NA,TRBJ2-7,TRBV2,NA,CVTGPQLYEQYF,TGTGTTACAGGGCCCCAGCTCTACGAGCAGTACTTC
NA,TRBJ1-6,TRBV28,NA,CASSPGEVYNSPLHF,TGTGCCAGCAGTCCCGGGGAGGTCTATAATTCACCCCTCCACTTT
NA,TRBJ2-3,TRBV9,NA,CASSDRWGGADTQYF,TGTGCCAGCAGCGACAGGTGGGGTGGCGCAGATACGCAGTATTTT
NA,TRBJ1-1,TRBV28,NA,CASSSTLVNTEAFF,TGTGCCAGCAGTTCGACTCTTGTCAACACTGAAGCTTTCTTT
NA,TRBJ2-1,TRBV27,TRBD2,CATRTSGPNNEQFF,TGTGCCACCCGGACTAGCGGGCCGAACAATGAGCAGTTCTTC
NA,TRBJ2-7,TRBV21-1,NA,CASSLTSGTYEQYF,TGTGCCAGCAGCCTGACTAGCGGCACCTACGAGCAGTACTTC
few,TRBJ2-2,TRBV10-1,NA,CASSESFGPGELFF,TGCGCCAGCAGTGAGTCCTTTGGACCCGGGGAGCTGTTTTTT
NA,TRBJ2-1,TRBV19,NA,CASTLNPRLAGHEQFF,TGTGCCAGTACTCTCAATCCTCGATTGGCGGGACATGAGCAGTTCTTC
NA,TRBJ2-7,TRBV7-2,TRBD1,CASSNTGGQYF,TGTGCCAGCAGCAACACAGGGGGGCAATACTTC
NA,TRBJ2-5,TRBV5-1,NA,CASSLNPTGTVIETQYF,TGCGCCAGCAGCCTTAACCCCACAGGGACTGTTATAGAGACCCAGTACTTC
NA,TRBJ2-2,TRBV13,TRBD2,CASSTKREGRPGELFF,TGTGCCAGCAGTACAAAGCGGGAGGGCCGCCCCGGGGAGCTGTTTTTT
NA,TRBJ2-7,TRBV10-2,TRBD2,CASSGSGGPHEQYF,TGCGCCAGCAGTGGGTCGGGAGGGCCCCACGAGCAGTACTTC
NA,TRBJ1-4,TRBV5-1,TRBD1,CASSFTGAGANEKLFF,TGCGCCAGCAGCTTTACAGGGGCGGGAGCAAATGAAAAACTGTTTTTT
once,TRBJ2-1,TRBV19,NA,CASCRLGSKGDEQFF,TGTGCCAGCTGTCGCCTGGGATCTAAAGGCGATGAGCAGTTCTTC
NA,TRBJ2-7,TRBV7-2,NA,CASSQGGRANYEQYF,TGTGCCAGCAGCCAAGGCGGCAGAGCCAACTACGAGCAGTACTTC
NA,TRBJ2-7,TRBV6-5,TRBD2,CASTARWTSGYEQYF,TGTGCCAGCACCGCCCGGTGGACTAGCGGTTACGAGCAGTACTTC
NA,TRBJ2-7,TRBV10-2,TRBD2,CASSGRAGGPGEQYF,TGCGCCAGCAGTGGCCGGGCGGGAGGGCCGGGTGAGCAGTACTTC
NA,TRBJ2-3,TRBV6-1,NA,CASKDRIHTDTQYF,TGTGCCAGCAAGGACAGAATTCACACAGATACGCAGTATTTT
NA,TRBJ2-7,TRBV28,NA,CASIGGASGAGEQYF,TGTGCCAGCATCGGGGGAGCGTCGGGGGCGGGTGAGCAGTACTTC
NA,TRBJ1-1,TRBV30,NA,CAWSVGRTEAFF,TGTGCCTGGAGTGTCGGAAGGACTGAAGCTTTCTTT
NA,TRBJ2-1,TRBV27,TRBD2,CASSLGGSASYNEQFF,TGTGCCAGCAGTTTAGGCGGGAGTGCCTCGTACAATGAGCAGTTCTTC
NA,TRBJ2-4,TRBV18,NA,CATLEGLGNIQYF,TGTGCCACCCTAGAGGGCCTCGGAAACATTCAGTACTTC
NA,TRBJ1-3,TRBV2,NA,CASRLPSGNTIYF,TGTGCCAGCCGATTACCCTCTGGAAACACCATATATTTT
NA,TRBJ2-1,TRBV10-2,NA,CAVSRIEYNEQFF,TGCGCGGTTTCAAGAATTGAATACAATGAGCAGTTCTTC
NA,TRBJ1-1,TRBV6-6,NA,CASSSLPGPNTEAFF,TGTGCCAGCAGTTCGTTACCGGGGCCTAACACTGAAGCTTTCTTT
NA,TRBJ1-1,TRBV28,NA,CASSLPGRDTEAFF,TGTGCCAGCAGTTTACCCGGTAGGGACACTGAAGCTTTCTTT
NA,TRBJ2-1,TRBV30,TRBD2,CACARGLVYNEQFF,TGTGCCTGCGCCAGGGGACTAGTCTACAATGAGCAGTTCTTC
NA,TRBJ2-2,TRBV2,TRBD2,CASNLREGISGELFF,TGTGCCAGCAACCTAAGGGAGGGTATTTCCGGGGAGCTGTTTTTT
NA,TRBJ2-5,TRBV2,NA,CASTRRAGSQETQYF,TGTGCCAGCACTCGAAGGGCAGGGAGCCAAGAGACCCAGTACTTC